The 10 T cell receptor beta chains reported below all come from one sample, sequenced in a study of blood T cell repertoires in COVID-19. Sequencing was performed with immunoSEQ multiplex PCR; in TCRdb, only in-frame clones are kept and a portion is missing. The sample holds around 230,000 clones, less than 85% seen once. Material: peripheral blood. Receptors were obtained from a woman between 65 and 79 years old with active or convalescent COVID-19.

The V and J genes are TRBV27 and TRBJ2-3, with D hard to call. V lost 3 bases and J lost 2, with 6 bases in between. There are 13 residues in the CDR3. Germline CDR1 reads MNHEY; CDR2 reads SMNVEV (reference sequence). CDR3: CASSFYLTDTQYF. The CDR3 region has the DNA TGTGCCAGCAGTTTCTACCTCACAGATACGCAGTATTTT.

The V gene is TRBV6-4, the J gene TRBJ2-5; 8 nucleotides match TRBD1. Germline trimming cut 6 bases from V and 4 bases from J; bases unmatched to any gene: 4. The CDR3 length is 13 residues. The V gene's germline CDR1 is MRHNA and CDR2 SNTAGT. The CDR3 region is CASSRGRGETQYF. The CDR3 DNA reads TGTGCCAGCAGCAGGGGGCGGGGAGAGACCCAGTACTTC.

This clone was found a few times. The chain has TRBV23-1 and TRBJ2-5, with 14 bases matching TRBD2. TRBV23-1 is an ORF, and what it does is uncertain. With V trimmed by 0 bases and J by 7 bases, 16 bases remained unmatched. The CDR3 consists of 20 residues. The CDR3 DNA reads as TGCGCCAGCAGTCAATCTGTACTTAGGACTAGCGGGAGGCCCTCAGGGACCCAGTACTTC. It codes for CASSQSVLRTSGRPSGTQYF.

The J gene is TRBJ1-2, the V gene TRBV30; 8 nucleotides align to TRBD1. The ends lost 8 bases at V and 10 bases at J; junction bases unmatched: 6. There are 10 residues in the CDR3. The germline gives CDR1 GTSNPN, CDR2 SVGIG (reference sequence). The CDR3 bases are TGTGCCGGCTGGGACAGGCTCTACACCTTC. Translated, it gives CAGWDRLYTF.

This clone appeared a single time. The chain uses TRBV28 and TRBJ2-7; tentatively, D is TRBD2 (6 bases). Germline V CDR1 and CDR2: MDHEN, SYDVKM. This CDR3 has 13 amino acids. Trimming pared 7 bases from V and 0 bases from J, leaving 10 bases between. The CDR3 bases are TGTGCCAGCAAACTTAGCGGCTCCTACGAGCAGTACTTC. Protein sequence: CASKLSGSYEQYF. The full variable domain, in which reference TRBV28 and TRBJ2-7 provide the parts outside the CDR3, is DVKVTQSSRYLVKRTGEKVFLECVQDMDHENMFWYRQDPGLGLRLIYFSYDVKMKEKGDIPEGYSVSREKKERFSLILESASTNQTSMYLCASKLSGSYEQYFGPGTRLTVT.

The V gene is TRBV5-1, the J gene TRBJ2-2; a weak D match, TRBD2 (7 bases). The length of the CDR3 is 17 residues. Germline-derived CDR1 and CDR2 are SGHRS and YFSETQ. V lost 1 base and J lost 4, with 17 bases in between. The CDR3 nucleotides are TGCGCCAGCAGCTTGCTGAACGGGGGGCCGGCCACCGGGGAGCTGTTTTTT. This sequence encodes CASSLLNGGPATGELFF.

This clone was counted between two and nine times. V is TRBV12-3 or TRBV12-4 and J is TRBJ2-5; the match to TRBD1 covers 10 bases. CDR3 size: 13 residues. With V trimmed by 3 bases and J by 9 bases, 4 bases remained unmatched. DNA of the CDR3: TGTGCCAGCAGTTTGGACAGGGGGGCGGCCCAGTACTTC. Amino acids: CASSLDRGAAQYF.

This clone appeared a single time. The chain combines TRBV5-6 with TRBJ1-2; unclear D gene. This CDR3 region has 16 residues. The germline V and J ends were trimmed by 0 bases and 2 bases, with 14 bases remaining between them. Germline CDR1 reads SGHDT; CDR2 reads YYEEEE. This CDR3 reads CASSLARRSKNYGYTF. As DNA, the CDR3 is TGTGCCAGCAGCTTGGCGAGGAGGAGCAAAAACTATGGCTACACCTTC.

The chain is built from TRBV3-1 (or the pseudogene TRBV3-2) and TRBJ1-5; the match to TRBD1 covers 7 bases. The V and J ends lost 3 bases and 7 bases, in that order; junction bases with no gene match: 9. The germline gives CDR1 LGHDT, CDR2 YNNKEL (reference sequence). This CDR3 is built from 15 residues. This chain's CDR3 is CASSHATGAGQPQHF. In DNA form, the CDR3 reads TGTGCCAGCAGCCATGCTACAGGGGCGGGACAGCCCCAGCATTTT.

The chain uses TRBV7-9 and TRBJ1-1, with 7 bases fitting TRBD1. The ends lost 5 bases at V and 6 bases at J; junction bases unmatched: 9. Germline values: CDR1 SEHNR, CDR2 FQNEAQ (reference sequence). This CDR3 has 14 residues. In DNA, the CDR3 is TGTGCCAGCAGCCCCCAACAGGGGTATTCTGAAGCTTTCTTT. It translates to CASSPQQGYSEAFF. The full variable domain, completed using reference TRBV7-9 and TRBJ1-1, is DTGVSQNPRHKITKRGQNVTFRCDPISEHNRLYWYRQTLGQGPEFLTYFQNEAQLEKSRLLSDRFSAERPKGSFSTLEIQRTEQGDSAMYLCASSPQQGYSEAFFGQGTRLTVV.